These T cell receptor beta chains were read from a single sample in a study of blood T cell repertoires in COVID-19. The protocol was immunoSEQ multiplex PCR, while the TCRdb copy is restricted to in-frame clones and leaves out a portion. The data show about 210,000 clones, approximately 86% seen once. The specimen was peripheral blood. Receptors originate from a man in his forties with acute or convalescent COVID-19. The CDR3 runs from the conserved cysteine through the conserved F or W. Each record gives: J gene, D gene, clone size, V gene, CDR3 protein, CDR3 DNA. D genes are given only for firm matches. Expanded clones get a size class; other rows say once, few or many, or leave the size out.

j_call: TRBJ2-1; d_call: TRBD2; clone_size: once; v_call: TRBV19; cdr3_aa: CASSGRVYEQFF; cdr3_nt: TGTGCCAGTAGTGGGAGGGTCTATGAGCAGTTCTTC
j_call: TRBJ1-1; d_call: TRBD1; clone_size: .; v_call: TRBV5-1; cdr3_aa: CASSWQGAQSTEAFF; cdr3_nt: TGCGCCAGCAGCTGGCAGGGGGCGCAGAGCACTGAAGCTTTCTTT
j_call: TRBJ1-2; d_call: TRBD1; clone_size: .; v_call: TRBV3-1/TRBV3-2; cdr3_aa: CASSSEAGGNYGYTF; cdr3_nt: TGTGCCAGCAGCTCAGAGGCAGGGGGCAACTATGGCTACACCTTC
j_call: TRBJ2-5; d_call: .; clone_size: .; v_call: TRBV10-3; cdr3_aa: CAIRPTGLEETQYF; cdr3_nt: TGTGCCATCCGCCCCACAGGGTTAGAAGAGACCCAGTACTTC
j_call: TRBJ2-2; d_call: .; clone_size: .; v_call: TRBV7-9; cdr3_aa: CASSLGTPNTGELFF; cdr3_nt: TGTGCCAGCAGCTTAGGCACTCCGAACACCGGGGAGCTGTTTTTT
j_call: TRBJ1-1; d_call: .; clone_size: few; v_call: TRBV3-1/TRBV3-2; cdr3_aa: CASSSYGTQNTEAFF; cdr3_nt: TGTGCCAGCAGCTCCTACGGGACACAGAACACTGAAGCTTTCTTT
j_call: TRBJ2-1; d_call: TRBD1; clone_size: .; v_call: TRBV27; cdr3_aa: CASAITGDNEQFF; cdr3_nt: TGTGCCAGTGCCATCACAGGGGATAATGAGCAGTTCTTC
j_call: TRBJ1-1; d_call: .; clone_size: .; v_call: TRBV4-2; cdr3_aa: CASSQQGGVTEAFF; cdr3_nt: TGTGCCAGCAGCCAGCAAGGAGGGGTGACTGAAGCTTTCTTT
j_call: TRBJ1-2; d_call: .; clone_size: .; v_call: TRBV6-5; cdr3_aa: CASSYFGGGPSGGYTF; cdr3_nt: TGTGCCAGCAGTTACTTCGGGGGGGGCCCCTCGGGCGGCTACACCTTC
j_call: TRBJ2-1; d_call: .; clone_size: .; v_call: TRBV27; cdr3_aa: CASSLSPFHEQFF; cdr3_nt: TGTGCCAGCAGTTTATCCCCGTTCCATGAGCAGTTCTTC
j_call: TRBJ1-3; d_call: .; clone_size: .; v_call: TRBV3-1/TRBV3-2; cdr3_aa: CASSQYQDRGGSGNTIYF; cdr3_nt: TGTGCCAGCAGCCAATATCAGGACCGGGGGGGCTCAGGAAACACCATATATTTT
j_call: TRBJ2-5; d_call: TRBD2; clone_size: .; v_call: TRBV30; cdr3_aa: CAWSIASGVRETQYF; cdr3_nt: TGTGCCTGGAGTATCGCTAGCGGGGTCAGGGAGACCCAGTACTTC
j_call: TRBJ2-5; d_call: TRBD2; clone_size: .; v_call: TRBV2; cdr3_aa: CARGLGTSGPQETQYF; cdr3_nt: TGTGCCAGAGGGCTAGGGACTAGCGGCCCACAAGAGACCCAGTACTTC
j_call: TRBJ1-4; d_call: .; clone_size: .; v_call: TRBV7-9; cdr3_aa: CASSLWGGSQVDEKLFF; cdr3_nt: TGTGCCAGCAGCCTATGGGGGGGGTCCCAGGTGGACGAAAAACTGTTTTTT
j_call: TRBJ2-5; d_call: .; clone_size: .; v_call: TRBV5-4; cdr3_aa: CASSGRGRGLRETQYF; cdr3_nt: TGTGCCAGCAGCGGAAGAGGGCGGGGGCTCCGGGAGACCCAGTACTTC
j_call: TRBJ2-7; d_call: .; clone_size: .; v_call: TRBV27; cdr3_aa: CASSNLPSYEQYF; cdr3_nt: TGTGCCAGCAGTAACTTACCCTCCTACGAGCAGTACTTC
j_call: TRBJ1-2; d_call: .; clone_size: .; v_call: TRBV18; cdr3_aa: CASSLGAGTYGYTF; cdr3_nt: TGTGCCAGCTCACTGGGGGCAGGGACCTATGGCTACACCTTC
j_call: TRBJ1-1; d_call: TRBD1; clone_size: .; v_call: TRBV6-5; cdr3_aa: CASSWGGTGGLKAFF; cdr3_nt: TGTGCCAGCAGCTGGGGCGGGACAGGGGGTCTGAAAGCTTTCTTT
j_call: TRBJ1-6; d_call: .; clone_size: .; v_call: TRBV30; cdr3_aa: CAWSPQGRDNSPLHF; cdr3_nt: TGTGCCTGGAGTCCACAGGGAAGGGATAATTCACCCCTCCACTTT
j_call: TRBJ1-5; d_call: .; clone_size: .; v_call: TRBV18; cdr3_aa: CASSPSGEFSNQPQHF; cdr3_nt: TGTGCCAGCTCACCGTCAGGGGAATTTAGCAATCAGCCCCAGCATTTT
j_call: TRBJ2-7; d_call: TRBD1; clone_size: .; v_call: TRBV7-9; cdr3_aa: CASSPRDRRSYEQYF; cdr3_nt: TGTGCCAGCAGCCCCAGGGACAGGCGCTCCTACGAGCAGTACTTC
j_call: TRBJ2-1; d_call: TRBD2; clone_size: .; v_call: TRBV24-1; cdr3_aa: CATSDGGTSPFWEQFF; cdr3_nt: TGTGCCACCAGTGATGGGGGGACTAGCCCCTTCTGGGAGCAGTTCTTC
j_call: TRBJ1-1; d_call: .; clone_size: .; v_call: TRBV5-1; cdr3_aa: CASSSARVVNTEAFF; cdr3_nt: TGCGCCAGCAGTTCCGCGAGGGTGGTGAACACTGAAGCTTTCTTT
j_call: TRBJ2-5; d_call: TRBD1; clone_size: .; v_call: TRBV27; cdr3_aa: CASSWTGSEQETQYF; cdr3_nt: TGTGCCAGCAGTTGGACAGGGAGTGAACAAGAGACCCAGTACTTC
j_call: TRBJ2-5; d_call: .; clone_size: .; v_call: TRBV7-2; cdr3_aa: CASSSNRGGAETQYF; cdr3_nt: TGTGCCAGCAGCTCCAACAGGGGGGGGGCTGAGACCCAGTACTTC
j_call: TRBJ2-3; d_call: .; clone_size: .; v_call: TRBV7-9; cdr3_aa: CASSFGGTDTQYF; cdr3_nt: TGTGCCAGCAGCTTTGGAGGCACAGATACGCAGTATTTT
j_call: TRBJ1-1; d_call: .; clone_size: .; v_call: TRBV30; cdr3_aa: CAWSGESAFF; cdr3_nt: TGTGCCTGGAGTGGGGAGTCAGCTTTCTTT
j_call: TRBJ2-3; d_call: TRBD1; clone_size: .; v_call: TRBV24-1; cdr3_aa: CATSDYTGGLRTDTQYF; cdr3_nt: TGTGCCACCAGTGATTACACAGGGGGCTTGCGCACAGATACGCAGTATTTT
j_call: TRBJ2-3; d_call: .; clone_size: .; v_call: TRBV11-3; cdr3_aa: CASSRSSTDTQYF; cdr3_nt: TGTGCCAGCAGCCGGTCTAGCACAGATACGCAGTATTTT
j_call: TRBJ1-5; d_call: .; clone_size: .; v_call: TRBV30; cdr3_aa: CAWSVLPGSNQPQHF; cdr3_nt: TGTGCCTGGAGTGTACTGCCGGGTAGCAATCAGCCCCAGCATTTT
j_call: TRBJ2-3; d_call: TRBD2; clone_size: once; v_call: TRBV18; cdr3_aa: CASSPRHGTSGRVVTDTQYF; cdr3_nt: TGTGCCAGCTCACCACGGCACGGGACTAGCGGGAGGGTGGTGACAGATACGCAGTATTTT
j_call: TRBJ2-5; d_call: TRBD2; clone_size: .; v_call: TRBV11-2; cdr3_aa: CASSFRLAGGETQYF; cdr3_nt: TGTGCCAGCAGCTTTCGACTAGCGGGTGGAGAGACCCAGTACTTC
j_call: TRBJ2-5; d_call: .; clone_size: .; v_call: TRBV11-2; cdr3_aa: CASSQAGETQYF; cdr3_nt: TGTGCCAGCAGCCAGGCGGGGGAGACCCAGTACTTC
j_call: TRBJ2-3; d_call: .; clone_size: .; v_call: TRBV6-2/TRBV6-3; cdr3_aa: CASSLGGTDTQYF; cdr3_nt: TGTGCCAGCAGCCTTGGAGGCACAGATACGCAGTATTTT
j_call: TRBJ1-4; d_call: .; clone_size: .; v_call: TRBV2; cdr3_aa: CASSIGGQTNEKLFF; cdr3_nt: TGTGCCAGCAGTATCGGGGGGCAAACTAATGAAAAACTGTTTTTT
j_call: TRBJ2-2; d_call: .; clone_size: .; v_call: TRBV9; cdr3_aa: CASSVGRGGLPGELFF; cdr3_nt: TGTGCCAGCAGCGTAGGTAGGGGAGGACTTCCCGGGGAGCTGTTTTTT
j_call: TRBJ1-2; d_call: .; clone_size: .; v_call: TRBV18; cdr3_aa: CASSPREDSSYGYTF; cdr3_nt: TGTGCCAGCTCACCCCGGGAGGACAGTTCCTATGGCTACACCTTC
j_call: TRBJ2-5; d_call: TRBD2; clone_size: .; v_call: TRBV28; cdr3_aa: CASTRGGIMETQYF; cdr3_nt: TGTGCCAGCACACGCGGGGGGATCATGGAGACCCAGTACTTC
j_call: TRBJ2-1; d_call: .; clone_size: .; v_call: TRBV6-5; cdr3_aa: CALSVYNEQFF; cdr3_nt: TGTGCCCTCAGCGTCTACAATGAGCAGTTCTTC
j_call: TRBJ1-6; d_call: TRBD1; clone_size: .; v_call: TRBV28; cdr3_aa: CASSSLLDRGHNSPLHF; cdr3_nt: TGTGCCAGCAGTTCTCTTCTCGACAGGGGGCATAATTCACCCCTCCACTTT
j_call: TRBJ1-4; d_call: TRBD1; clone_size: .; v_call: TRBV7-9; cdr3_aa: CASSSQGDDEKLFF; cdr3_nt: TGTGCCAGCAGCTCCCAGGGGGATGATGAAAAACTGTTTTTT
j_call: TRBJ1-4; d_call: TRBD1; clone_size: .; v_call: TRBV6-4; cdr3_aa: CASSATGVFGEKLFF; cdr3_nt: TGTGCCAGCAGTGCCACAGGGGTCTTTGGTGAAAAACTGTTTTTT
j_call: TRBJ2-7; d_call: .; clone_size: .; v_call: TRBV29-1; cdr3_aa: CSVEDSPSSGQYF; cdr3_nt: TGCAGCGTTGAAGATTCCCCAAGTTCGGGGCAGTACTTC
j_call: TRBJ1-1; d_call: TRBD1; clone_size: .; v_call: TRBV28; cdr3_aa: CASSLRTGDPTEAFF; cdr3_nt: TGTGCCAGCAGTTTAAGAACAGGGGACCCCACTGAAGCTTTCTTT
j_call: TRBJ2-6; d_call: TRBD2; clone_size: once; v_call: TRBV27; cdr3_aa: CASSLFSGGGANVLTF; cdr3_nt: TGTGCCAGCAGTTTATTTTCGGGAGGTGGGGCCAACGTCCTGACTTTC
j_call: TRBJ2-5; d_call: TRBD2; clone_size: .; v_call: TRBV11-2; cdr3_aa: CASSSSSGRLYLGETQYF; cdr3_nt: TGTGCCAGCAGCTCCTCTAGCGGGAGGCTATACCTGGGAGAGACCCAGTACTTC
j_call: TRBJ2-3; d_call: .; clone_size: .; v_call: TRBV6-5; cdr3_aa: CASSYDQGQDTQYF; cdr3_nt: TGTGCCAGCAGTTATGATCAGGGGCAAGATACGCAGTATTTT
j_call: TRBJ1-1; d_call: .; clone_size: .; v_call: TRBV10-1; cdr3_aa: CASSVATGNTEAFF; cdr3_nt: TGCGCCAGCAGTGTCGCGACAGGGAACACTGAAGCTTTCTTT
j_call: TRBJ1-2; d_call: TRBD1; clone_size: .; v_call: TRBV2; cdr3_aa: CASRTTGGNYGYTF; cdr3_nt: TGTGCCAGCAGAACTACAGGGGGCAACTATGGCTACACCTTC
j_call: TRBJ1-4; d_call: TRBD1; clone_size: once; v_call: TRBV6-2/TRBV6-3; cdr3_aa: CASSYFPGQGYEKLFF; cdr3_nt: TGTGCCAGCAGTTACTTTCCGGGACAGGGGTATGAAAAACTGTTTTTT
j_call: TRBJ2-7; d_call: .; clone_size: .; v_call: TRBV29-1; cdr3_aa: CSAEGYSPYEQYF; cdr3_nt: TGCAGCGCAGAAGGTTACAGCCCCTACGAGCAGTACTTC
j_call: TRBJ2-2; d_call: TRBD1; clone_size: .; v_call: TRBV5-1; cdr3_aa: CASRAGTGGSGELFF; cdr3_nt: TGCGCCAGCAGAGCCGGGACAGGGGGATCCGGGGAGCTGTTTTTT
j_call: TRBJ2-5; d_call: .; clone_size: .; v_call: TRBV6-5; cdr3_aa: CASYSAQETQYF; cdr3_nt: TGTGCCAGCTATAGCGCTCAAGAGACCCAGTACTTC
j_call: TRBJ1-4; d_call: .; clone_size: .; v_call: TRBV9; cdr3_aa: CASSVGREANEKLFF; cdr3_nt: TGTGCCAGCAGCGTAGGCAGGGAAGCCAATGAAAAACTGTTTTTT
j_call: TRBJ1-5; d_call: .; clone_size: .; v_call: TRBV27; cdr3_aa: CASSLRGYSNQPQHF; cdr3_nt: TGTGCCAGCAGTTTGAGAGGTTATAGCAATCAGCCCCAGCATTTT